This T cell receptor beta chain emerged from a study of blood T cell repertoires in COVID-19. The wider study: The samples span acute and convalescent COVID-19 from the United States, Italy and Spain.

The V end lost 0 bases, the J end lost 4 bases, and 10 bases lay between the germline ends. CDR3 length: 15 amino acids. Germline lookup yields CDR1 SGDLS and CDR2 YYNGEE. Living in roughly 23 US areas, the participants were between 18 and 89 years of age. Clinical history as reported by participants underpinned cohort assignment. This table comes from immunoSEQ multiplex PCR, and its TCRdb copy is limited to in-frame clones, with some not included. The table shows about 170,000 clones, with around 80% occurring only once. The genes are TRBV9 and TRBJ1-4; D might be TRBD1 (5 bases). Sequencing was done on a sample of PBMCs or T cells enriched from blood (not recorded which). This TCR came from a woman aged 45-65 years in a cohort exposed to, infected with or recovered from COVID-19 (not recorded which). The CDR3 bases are TGTGCCAGCAGCGTAGGTGGGGCTGTTAATGAAAAACTGTTTTTT. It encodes CASSVGGAVNEKLFF.